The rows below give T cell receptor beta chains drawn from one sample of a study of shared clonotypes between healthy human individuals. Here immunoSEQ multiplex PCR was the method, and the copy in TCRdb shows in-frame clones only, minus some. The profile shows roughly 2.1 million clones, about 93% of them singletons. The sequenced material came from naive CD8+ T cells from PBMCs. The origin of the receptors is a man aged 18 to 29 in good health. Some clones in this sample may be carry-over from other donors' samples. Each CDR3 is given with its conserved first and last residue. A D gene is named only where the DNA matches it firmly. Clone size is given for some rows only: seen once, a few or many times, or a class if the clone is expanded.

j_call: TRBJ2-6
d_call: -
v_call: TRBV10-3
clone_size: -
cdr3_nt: TGTGCCATCACGGACGGGTTTGGGGCCAACGTCCTGACTTTC
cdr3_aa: CAITDGFGANVLTF

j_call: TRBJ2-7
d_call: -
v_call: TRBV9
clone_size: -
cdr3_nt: TGTGCCAGCAGCGTGACTGGGCAAGCCTACGAGCAGTACTTC
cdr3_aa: CASSVTGQAYEQYF

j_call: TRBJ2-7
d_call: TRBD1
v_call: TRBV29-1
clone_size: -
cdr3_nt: TGCAGCGTTGAGACGAGACAGGGGGCGGGCGACGAGCAGTACTTC
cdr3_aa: CSVETRQGAGDEQYF

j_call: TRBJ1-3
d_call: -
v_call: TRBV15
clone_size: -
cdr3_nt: TGTGCCACCAGCAGAGCAGCGAACTCTGGAAACACCATATATTTT
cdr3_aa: CATSRAANSGNTIYF

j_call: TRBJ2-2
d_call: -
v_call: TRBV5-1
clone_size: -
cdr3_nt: TGCGCCAGCACTTTCAGCACCGGGGAGCTGTTTTTT
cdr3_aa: CASTFSTGELFF

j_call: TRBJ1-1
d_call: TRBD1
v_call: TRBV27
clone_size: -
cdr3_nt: TGTGCCAGCGTCGGGGACAGGATGAACACTGAAGCTTTCTTT
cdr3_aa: CASVGDRMNTEAFF

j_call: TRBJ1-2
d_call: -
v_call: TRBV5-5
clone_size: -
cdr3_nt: TGTGCCAGCAGCTCCCGGGACACTTCTAACTATGGCTACACCTTC
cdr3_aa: CASSSRDTSNYGYTF

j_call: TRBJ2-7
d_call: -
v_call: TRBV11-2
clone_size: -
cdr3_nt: TGTGCCAGCAGCTTAGGGAGTGGTTACGAGCAGTACTTC
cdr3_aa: CASSLGSGYEQYF

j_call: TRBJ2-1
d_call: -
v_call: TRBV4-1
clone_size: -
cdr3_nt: TGCGCCAGCAGCCAAGACCCGAGGGTTGGTCTGAATGAGCAGTTCTTC
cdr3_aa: CASSQDPRVGLNEQFF

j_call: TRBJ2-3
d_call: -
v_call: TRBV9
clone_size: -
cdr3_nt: TGTGCCAGCAGCGCCTTCGGGTCGGGGCAGTATTTT
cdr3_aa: CASSAFGSGQYF

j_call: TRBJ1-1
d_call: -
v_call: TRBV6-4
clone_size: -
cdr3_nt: TGTGCCAGCAGTGAAGGGGTGAGCACTGAAGCTTTCTTT
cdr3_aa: CASSEGVSTEAFF

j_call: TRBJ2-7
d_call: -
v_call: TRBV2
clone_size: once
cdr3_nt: TGTGCCAGCACCACTACCCAGGGGACGTACTACGAGCAGTACTTC
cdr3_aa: CASTTTQGTYYEQYF

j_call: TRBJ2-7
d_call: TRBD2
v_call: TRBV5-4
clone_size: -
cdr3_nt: TGTGCCAGCAGCTCCGTTCTAGCGGGAGGGATCTACGAGCAGTACTTC
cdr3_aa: CASSSVLAGGIYEQYF

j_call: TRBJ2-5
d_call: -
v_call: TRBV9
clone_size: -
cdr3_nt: TGTGCCAGCAGTGACTTTGGGGGGCCCGAGACCCAGTACTTC
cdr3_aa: CASSDFGGPETQYF

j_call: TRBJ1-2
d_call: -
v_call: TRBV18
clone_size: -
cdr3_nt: TGTGCCAGCTCACCGGGACACGCGAACTATGGCTACACCTTC
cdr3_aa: CASSPGHANYGYTF

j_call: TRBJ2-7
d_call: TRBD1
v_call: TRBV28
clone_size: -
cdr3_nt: TGTGCCAGCAGTTTATCCCCGGACAGGGACTCCTACGAGCAGTACTTC
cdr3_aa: CASSLSPDRDSYEQYF